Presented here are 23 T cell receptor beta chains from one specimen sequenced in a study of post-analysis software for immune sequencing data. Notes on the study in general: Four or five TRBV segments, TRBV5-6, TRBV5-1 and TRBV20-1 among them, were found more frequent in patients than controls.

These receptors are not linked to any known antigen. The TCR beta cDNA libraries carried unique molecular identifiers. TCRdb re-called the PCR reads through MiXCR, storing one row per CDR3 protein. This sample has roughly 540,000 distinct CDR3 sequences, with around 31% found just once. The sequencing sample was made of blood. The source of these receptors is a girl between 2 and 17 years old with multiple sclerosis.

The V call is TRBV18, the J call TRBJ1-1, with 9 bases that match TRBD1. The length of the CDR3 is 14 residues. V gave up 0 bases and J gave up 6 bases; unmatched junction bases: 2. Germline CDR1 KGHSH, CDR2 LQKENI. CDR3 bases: TGTGCCAGCTCACCACCGGACAGGGGCCCTGAAGCTTTCTTT. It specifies CASSPPDRGPEAFF.

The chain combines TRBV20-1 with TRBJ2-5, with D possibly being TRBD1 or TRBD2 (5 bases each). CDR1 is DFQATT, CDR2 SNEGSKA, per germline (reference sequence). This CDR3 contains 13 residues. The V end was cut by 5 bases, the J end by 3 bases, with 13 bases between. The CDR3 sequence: CSAELVGEETQYF. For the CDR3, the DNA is TGCAGTGCTGAACTAGTGGGGGAAGAGACCCAGTACTTC.

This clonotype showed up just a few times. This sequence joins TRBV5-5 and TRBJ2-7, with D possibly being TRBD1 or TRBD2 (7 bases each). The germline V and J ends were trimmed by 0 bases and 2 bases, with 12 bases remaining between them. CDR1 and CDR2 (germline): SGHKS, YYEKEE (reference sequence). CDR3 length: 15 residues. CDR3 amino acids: CASSLGAGGAYEQYF. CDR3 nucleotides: TGTGCCAGCAGCTTGGGGGCAGGGGGGGCCTACGAGCAGTACTTC.

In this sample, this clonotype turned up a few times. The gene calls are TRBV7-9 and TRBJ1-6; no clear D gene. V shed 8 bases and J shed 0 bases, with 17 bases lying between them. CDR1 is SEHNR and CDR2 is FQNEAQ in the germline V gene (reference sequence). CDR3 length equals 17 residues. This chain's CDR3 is CASGSDQASSYNSPLHF. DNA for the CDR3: TGTGCCAGCGGATCCGACCAAGCTAGCTCCTATAATTCACCCCTCCACTTT.

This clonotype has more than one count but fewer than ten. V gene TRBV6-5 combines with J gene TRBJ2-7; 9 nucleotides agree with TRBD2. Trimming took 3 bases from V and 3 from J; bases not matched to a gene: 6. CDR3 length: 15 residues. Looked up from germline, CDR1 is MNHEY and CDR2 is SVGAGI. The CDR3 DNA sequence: TGTGCCAGCAGTTATAGGTCTAGCGGGGTCTACGAGCAGTACTTC. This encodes CASSYRSSGVYEQYF.

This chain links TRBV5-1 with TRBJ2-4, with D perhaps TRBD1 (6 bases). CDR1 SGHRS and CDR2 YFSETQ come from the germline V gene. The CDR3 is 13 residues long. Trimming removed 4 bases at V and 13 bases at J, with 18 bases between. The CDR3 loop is CASSLKQGLEQYF. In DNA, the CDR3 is TGCGCCAGCAGCCTTAAACAGGGTTTGGAGCAGTACTTC.

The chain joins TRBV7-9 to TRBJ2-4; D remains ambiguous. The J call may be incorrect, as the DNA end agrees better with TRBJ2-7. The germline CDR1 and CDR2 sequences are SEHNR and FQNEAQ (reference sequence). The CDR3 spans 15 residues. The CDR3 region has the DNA TGTGCCAGCAGCCTACTACATAGGACCTCCTACGAGCAGTACTTC. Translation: CASSLLHRTSYEQYF.

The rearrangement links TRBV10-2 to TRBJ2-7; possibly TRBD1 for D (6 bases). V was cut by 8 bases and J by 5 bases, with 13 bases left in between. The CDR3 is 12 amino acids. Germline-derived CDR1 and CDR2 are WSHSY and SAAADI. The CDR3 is CASRARGNEQYF. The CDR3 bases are TGCGCCAGCCGCGCAAGGGGGAACGAGCAGTACTTC.

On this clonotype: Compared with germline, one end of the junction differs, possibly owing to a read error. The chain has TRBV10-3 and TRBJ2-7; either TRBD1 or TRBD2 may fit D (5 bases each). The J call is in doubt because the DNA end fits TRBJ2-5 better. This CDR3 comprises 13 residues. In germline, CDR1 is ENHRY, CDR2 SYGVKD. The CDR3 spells CAVSDSGAETQYF. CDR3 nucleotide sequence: TGTGCCGTCAGTGACTCCGGGGCAGAGACCCAGTACTTC.

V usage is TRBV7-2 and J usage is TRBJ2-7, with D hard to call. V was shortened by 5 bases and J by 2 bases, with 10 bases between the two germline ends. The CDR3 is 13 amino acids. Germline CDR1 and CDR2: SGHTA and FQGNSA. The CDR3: CASSHSGTYEQYF. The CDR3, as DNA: TGTGCCAGCAGCCACAGTGGCACCTACGAGCAGTACTTC.

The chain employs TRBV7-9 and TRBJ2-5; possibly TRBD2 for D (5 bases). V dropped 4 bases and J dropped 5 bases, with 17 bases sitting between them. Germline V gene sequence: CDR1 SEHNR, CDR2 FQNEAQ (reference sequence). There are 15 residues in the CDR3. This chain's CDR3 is CASSSFGSSPETQYF. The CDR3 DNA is TGTGCCAGCAGCTCGTTTGGGAGCTCCCCTGAGACCCAGTACTTC.

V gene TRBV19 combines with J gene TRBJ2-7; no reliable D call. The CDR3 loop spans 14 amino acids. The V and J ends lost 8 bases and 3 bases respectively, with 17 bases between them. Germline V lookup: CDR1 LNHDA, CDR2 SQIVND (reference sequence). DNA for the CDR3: TGTGCCAGTGGCACGGGTGCGTCTGACTACGAGCAGTACTTC. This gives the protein CASGTGASDYEQYF.

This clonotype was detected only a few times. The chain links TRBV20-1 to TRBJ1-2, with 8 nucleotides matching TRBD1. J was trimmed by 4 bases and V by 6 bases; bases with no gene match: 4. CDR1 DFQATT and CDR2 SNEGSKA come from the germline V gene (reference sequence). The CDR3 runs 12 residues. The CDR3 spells CSAPGTGYGYTF. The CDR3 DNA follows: TGCAGTGCGCCCGGGACAGGCTATGGCTACACCTTC.

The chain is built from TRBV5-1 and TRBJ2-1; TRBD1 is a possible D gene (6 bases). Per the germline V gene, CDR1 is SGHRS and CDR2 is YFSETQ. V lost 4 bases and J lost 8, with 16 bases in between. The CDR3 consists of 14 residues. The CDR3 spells CASSVRQEEYEQFF. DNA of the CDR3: TGCGCCAGCAGCGTACGACAGGAGGAGTATGAGCAGTTCTTC.

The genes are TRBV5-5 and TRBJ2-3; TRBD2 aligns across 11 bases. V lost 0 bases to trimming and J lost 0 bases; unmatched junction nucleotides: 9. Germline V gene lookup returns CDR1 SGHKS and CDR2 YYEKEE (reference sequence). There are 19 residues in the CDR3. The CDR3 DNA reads TGTGCCAGCAGCTTGGCCGCGTTAGCGGGGGGGAAAAGCACAGATACGCAGTATTTT. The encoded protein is CASSLAALAGGKSTDTQYF. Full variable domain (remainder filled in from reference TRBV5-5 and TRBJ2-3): DAGVTQSPTHLIKTRGQQVTLRCSPISGHKSVSWYQQVLGQGPQFIFQYYEKEERGRGNFPDRFSARQFPNYSSELNVNALLLGDSALYLCASSLAALAGGKSTDTQYFGPGTRLTVL.

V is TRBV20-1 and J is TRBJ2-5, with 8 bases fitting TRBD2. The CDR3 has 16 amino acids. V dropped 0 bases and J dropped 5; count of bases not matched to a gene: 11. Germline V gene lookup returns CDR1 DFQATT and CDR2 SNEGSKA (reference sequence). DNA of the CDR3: TGCAGTGCTAGAGATGGTTGGCGGGGGGAGAGGGAGACCCAGTACTTC. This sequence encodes CSARDGWRGERETQYF.

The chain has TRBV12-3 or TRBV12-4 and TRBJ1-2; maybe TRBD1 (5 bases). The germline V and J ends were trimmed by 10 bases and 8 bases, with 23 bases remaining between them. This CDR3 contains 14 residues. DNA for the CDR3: TGTGCCACCAGGGAGGAGGGCGCTTCGGGGGGCTACACCTTC. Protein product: CATREEGASGGYTF.

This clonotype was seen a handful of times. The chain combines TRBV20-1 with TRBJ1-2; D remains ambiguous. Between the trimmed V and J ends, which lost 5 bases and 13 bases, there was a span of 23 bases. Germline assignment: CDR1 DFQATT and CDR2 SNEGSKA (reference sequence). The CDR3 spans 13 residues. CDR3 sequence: CSASREGLLFSTF. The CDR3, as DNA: TGCAGTGCTTCAAGGGAGGGTCTGTTATTCTCCACCTTC.

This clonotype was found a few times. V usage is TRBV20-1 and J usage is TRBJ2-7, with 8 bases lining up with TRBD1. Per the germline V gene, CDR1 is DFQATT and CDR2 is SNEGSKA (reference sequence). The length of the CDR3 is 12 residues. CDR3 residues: CSALGQVGFQYF. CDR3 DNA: TGCAGCGCCCTGGGACAGGTCGGCTTTCAGTACTTC.

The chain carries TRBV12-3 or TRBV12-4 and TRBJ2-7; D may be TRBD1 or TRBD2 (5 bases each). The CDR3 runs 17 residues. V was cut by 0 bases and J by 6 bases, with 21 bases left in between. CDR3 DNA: TGTGCCAGCAGTTTAGCTTGGGGACGGGCCCCTACCTGCGAGCAGTACTTC. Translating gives CASSLAWGRAPTCEQYF.

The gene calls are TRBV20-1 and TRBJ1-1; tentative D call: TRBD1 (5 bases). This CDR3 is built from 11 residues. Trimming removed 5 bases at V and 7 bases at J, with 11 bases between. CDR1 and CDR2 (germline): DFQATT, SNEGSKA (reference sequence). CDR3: CSALTAIEAFF. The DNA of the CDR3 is TGCAGTGCTTTGACAGCTATTGAAGCTTTCTTT.

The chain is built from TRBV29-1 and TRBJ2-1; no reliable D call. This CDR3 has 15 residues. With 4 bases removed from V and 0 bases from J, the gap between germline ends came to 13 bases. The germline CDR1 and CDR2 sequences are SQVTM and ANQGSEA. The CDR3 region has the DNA TGCAGCGTTGTGGTGGATACAGTCTCCTACAATGAGCAGTTCTTC. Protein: CSVVVDTVSYNEQFF.

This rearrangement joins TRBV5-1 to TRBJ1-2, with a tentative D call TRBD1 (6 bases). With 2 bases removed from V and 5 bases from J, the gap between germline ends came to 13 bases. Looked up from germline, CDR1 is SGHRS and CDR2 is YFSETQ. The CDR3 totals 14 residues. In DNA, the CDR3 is TGCGCCAGCAGCTTAGGGGGGCGAAGATATGGCTACACCTTC. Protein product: CASSLGGRRYGYTF.